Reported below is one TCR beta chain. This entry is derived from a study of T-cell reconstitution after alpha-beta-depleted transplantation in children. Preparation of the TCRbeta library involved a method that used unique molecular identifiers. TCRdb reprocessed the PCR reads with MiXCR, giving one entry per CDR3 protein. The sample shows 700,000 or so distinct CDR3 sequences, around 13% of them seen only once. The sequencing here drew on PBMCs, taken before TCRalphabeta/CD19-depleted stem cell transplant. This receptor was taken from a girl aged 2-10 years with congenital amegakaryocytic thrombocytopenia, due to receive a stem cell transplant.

CDR3 protein: CASSSGTGGRGGYTF. CDR3 coding DNA: TGTGCCAGCAGCTCGGGGACAGGGGGCAGGGGTGGCTACACCTTC. The rearrangement links TRBV7-2 to TRBJ1-2, with 12 nucleotides matching TRBD1. J gave up 7 bases and V 4 bases, and 7 bases lay outside the gene matches. The V gene's germline CDR1 is SGHTA and CDR2 FQGNSA. There are 15 residues in the CDR3.